This entry lists 29 T cell receptor beta chains sequenced from one sample in a study of T-cell reconstitution after alpha-beta-depleted transplantation in children. The authors prepared the TCRbeta library with unique molecular identifiers. Each CDR3 protein gets one entry after TCRdb re-called the PCR reads with MiXCR. Of nearly 550,000 distinct CDR3 sequences in the sample, around 20% were seen once. The sample consisted of PBMCs from the stem cell graft donor, taken from the stem cell graft. The receptors come from a human donor who donated a stem cell graft to a child with acute lymphoblastic leukemia.

CDR3 sequence (DNA): TGTGCCAGCAGCCCACTCATGGGACAGGGGCCGAGGACTGAAGCTTTCTTT. Translating gives CASSPLMGQGPRTEAFF. The chain employs TRBV3-1 and TRBJ1-1, with 10 positions matching TRBD1. The CDR3 covers 17 residues. Germline-derived CDR1 and CDR2 are LGHDT and YNNKEL (reference sequence). The trim removed 4 bases at V and 5 bases at J, leaving 13 bases unmatched.

This clonotype has a handful of counts. The chain employs TRBV5-1 and TRBJ2-7; the D gene is possibly TRBD1 (6 bases). The CDR3 is 13 residues long. Trimming stripped 5 bases from V and 5 bases from J, with 14 bases between. Germline assignment: CDR1 SGHRS and CDR2 YFSETQ. DNA for the CDR3: TGCGCCAGCAGACCGACAGGTATGGACGAGCAGTACTTC. Protein product: CASRPTGMDEQYF.

This clonotype was seen a few times. This chain joins TRBV9 and TRBJ2-1; no clear D. V lost 2 bases to trimming and J lost 9 bases, with 21 bases between them. There are 16 residues in the CDR3. CDR1 is SGDLS, CDR2 YYNGEE, per germline. This CDR3 reads CASSVDGRRAVSEQFF. In DNA, the CDR3 is TGTGCCAGCAGCGTCGACGGCCGTAGGGCCGTGAGTGAGCAGTTCTTC. Using reference TRBV9 and TRBJ2-1 for the parts outside the CDR3, the full variable domain is DSGVTQTPKHLITATGQRVTLRCSPRSGDLSVYWYQQSLDQGLQFLIQYYNGEERAKGNILERFSAQQFPDLHSELNLSSLELGDSALYFCASSVDGRRAVSEQFFGPGTRLTVL.

The rearrangement joins TRBV3-1 to TRBJ2-4; 10 bases line up with TRBD2. The CDR3 is 16 residues long. The V gene end was trimmed by 6 bases and the J gene end by 0 bases; junction bases not matched to a gene: 5. Per germline, CDR1 LGHDT and CDR2 YNNKEL (reference sequence). CDR3 coding DNA: TGTGCCAGCAGTCCTCTAGCGGGGGCAGCCAAAAACATTCAGTACTTC. Translating it yields CASSPLAGAAKNIQYF.

V is TRBV7-6 and J is TRBJ2-7; 7 bases are shared with TRBD1. V shed 5 bases, J shed 3 bases, and the junction held 7 bases outside the gene matches. The CDR3 length is 14 residues. Per germline, CDR1 SGHVS and CDR2 FNYEAQ. The CDR3 DNA reads TGTGCCAGCAGCACCCGGGACAGCAGCTACGAGCAGTACTTC. Protein sequence: CASSTRDSSYEQYF.

There are a few counts of this clonotype. The V call is TRBV20-1, the J call TRBJ2-3; D remains ambiguous. V lost 3 bases and J 4 bases, leaving 8 bases between the germline ends. This CDR3 region has 12 residues. Germline assignment: CDR1 DFQATT and CDR2 SNEGSKA (reference sequence). The CDR3 DNA is TGCAGTGCTAGTAAAGACTCAGATACGCAGTATTTT. Translation: CSASKDSDTQYF.

This clonotype was observed a handful of times. This chain uses TRBV20-1 with TRBJ2-5, with D hard to call. This CDR3 is built from 13 residues. Trimming left V 3 bases short and J 7 bases short, with 15 bases between. In germline, CDR1 is DFQATT, CDR2 SNEGSKA (reference sequence). The CDR3 protein is CSARGPTRGTQYF. CDR3 DNA sequence: TGCAGTGCTAGGGGCCCTACACGAGGGACCCAGTACTTC.

In this sample, this clonotype turned up a few times. The J gene is TRBJ2-3, the V gene TRBV10-3; 12 nucleotides match TRBD2. This CDR3 contains 16 residues. CDR1 ENHRY and CDR2 SYGVKD come from the germline V gene. The trim removed 2 bases at V and 2 bases at J, leaving 2 bases unmatched. CDR3 in amino acids: CAISEGLAGFTDTQYF. The CDR3 DNA is TGTGCCATCAGTGAGGGACTAGCGGGATTCACAGATACGCAGTATTTT.

The rearrangement joins TRBV9 to TRBJ2-3; 9 bases map to TRBD2. CDR3 length equals 16 residues. Losses at the gene ends were 2 bases for V and 5 bases for J; bases not matched to a gene: 9. Germline lookup yields CDR1 SGDLS and CDR2 YYNGEE. The CDR3 region has the DNA TGTGCCAGCAGCGTCGCGGGAGGGCAGGCGCGAGATACGCAGTATTTT. As protein: CASSVAGGQARDTQYF.

This clonotype was seen only a few times. V usage is TRBV5-6 and J usage is TRBJ2-7, with D unclear. Trimming left V 2 bases short and J 0 bases short, with 9 bases between. CDR3 size: 14 residues. The germline V gene encodes CDR1 SGHDT and CDR2 YYEEEE. The chain's CDR3 is CASSLWGASYEQYF. Written as DNA, the CDR3 is TGTGCCAGCAGCTTATGGGGTGCCTCCTACGAGCAGTACTTC.

In this sample, this clonotype turned up many times. The chain couples TRBV7-2 to TRBJ1-1; D gene ambiguous. Deletions cut 0 bases from V and 4 bases from J, with 6 bases between. The germline gives CDR1 SGHTA, CDR2 FQGNSA. This CDR3 is 13 amino acids long. CDR3 sequence (DNA): TGTGCCAGCAGCTTAGCGCCCGCCACTGAAGCTTTCTTT. Its protein product is CASSLAPATEAFF.

The J gene is TRBJ1-5, the V gene TRBV7-2; D gene unclear. Germline V gives CDR1 SGHTA, CDR2 FQGNSA. CDR3 length: 15 residues. V lost 0 bases to trimming and J lost 0 bases, with 6 bases between them. The chain's CDR3 is CASSLAPNSNQPQHF. The CDR3 DNA sequence: TGTGCCAGCAGCTTAGCCCCCAATAGCAATCAGCCCCAGCATTTT.

This clonotype has only a few counts. This sequence joins TRBV5-1 and TRBJ2-5; 7 nucleotides match TRBD1. The CDR3 is 13 amino acids. Trimming cost V 4 bases and J 3 bases; bases outside gene matches: 3. Germline CDR1 is SGHRS and CDR2 is YFSETQ. In nucleotides, the CDR3 is TGCGCCAGCAGCGAACAGGGGAAAGAGACCCAGTACTTC. This encodes CASSEQGKETQYF.

The chain is built from TRBV3-1 and TRBJ2-7; weak D call: TRBD1 (5 bases). Trimming cost V 3 bases and J 6 bases, with 12 bases left between them. This CDR3 region has 13 residues. CDR1 LGHDT and CDR2 YNNKEL come from the germline V gene (reference sequence). The CDR3 spells CASSQSRAPEQYF. The CDR3 bases are TGTGCCAGCAGCCAGTCCAGGGCTCCCGAGCAGTACTTC.

This clonotype occurred many times. V and J are TRBV18 and TRBJ2-1, with D uncertain. The V gene's germline CDR1 is KGHSH and CDR2 LQKENI. This CDR3 comprises 14 residues. The V gene lost 9 bases and the J gene lost 1 base, with 13 bases spanning the gap. For the CDR3, the DNA is TGTGCCAGTAGTCCCCCCGGGTCCTACAATGAGCAGTTCTTC. This translates into CASSPPGSYNEQFF. The variable domain in full, completed from reference TRBV18 and TRBJ2-1, reads NAGVMQNPRHLVRRRGQEARLRCSPMKGHSHVYWYRQLPEEGLKFMVYLQKENIIDESGMPKERFSAEFPKEGPSILRIQQVVRGDSAAYFCASSPPGSYNEQFFGPGTRLTVL.

This chain uses TRBV5-1 with TRBJ2-1, with D perhaps matching TRBD2 (6 bases). V was pared by 1 base and J by 0 bases, with 11 bases between. The CDR3 is 16 residues long. CDR1 and CDR2 (germline): SGHRS, YFSETQ. CDR3 DNA sequence: TGCGCCAGCAGCTTGCCTGGGGGGTACTCCTACAATGAGCAGTTCTTC. Translating gives CASSLPGGYSYNEQFF.

This clonotype was found a few times. In this CDR3 the conserved last residue, phenylalanine or tryptophan, is missing, so a read error is likely. Because the CDR3's place on the DNA is in doubt, the DNA is left out and the CDR3 is given as listed by TCRdb. The V call is TRBV4-1, the J call TRBJ2-4. From its first to its last residue, the CDR3 has 11 amino acids. Germline-derived CDR1 and CDR2 are MGHRA and YSYEKL. The CDR3 sequence is CASSQDPRGLP.

This clonotype was seen ten or more times. The rearrangement joins TRBV25-1 to TRBJ2-7, with TRBD1 identical over 8 bases. Germline loops: CDR1 MGHDK, CDR2 SYGVNS. V dropped 4 bases and J dropped 4; count of bases not matched to a gene: 21. The CDR3 is 19 amino acids. The CDR3 DNA sequence: TGTGCCAGCAGTGCTTTCATCTTTCGCCCGGGACAGGACCTTTACGAGCAGTACTTC. Protein sequence: CASSAFIFRPGQDLYEQYF.

Only a few counts were recorded for this clonotype. The chain combines TRBV5-1 with TRBJ2-1; TRBD2 matches at 9 bases. The V gene's germline CDR1 is SGHRS and CDR2 YFSETQ. CDR3 length: 15 residues. J was trimmed by 9 bases and V by 1 base; bases with no gene match: 8. The CDR3 is CASSLWASGIGEQFF. As DNA, the CDR3 is TGCGCCAGCAGCTTGTGGGCTAGCGGGATAGGTGAGCAGTTCTTC.

The genes are TRBV9 and TRBJ2-3; D remains unclear. CDR1 and CDR2 (germline): SGDLS, YYNGEE. CDR3 length equals 15 residues. V dropped 0 bases and J dropped 4 bases, with 12 bases sitting between them. DNA for the CDR3: TGTGCCAGCAGCGTAGACTCTAGACGGGCAGATACGCAGTATTTT. Amino acids: CASSVDSRRADTQYF. Combining the CDR3 with reference TRBV9 and TRBJ2-3 gives the whole variable domain DSGVTQTPKHLITATGQRVTLRCSPRSGDLSVYWYQQSLDQGLQFLIQYYNGEERAKGNILERFSAQQFPDLHSELNLSSLELGDSALYFCASSVDSRRADTQYFGPGTRLTVL.

The V and J genes are TRBV12-3 or TRBV12-4 and TRBJ1-1; D uncertain. The V and J ends lost 6 bases and 1 base respectively, with 15 bases between them. The CDR3 has 15 amino acids. CDR3 loop: CASSLRVTANTEAFF. For the CDR3, the DNA is TGTGCCAGCAGCCTTCGGGTTACAGCGAACACTGAAGCTTTCTTT.

This clonotype showed up just a few times. The V gene is TRBV13, the J gene TRBJ2-3; 7 positions agree with TRBD1. CDR1 and CDR2 (germline): PRHDT, FYEKMQ (reference sequence). The CDR3 totals 15 residues. V dropped 6 bases and J dropped 4; count of bases not matched to a gene: 10. CDR3 sequence (DNA): TGTGCCAGCAGGTGGGGAAGGGACAGCGCAGATACGCAGTATTTT. It is translated as CASRWGRDSADTQYF.

This clonotype was seen a few times. The chain carries TRBV3-1 and TRBJ2-5; D is undetermined. The V gene's germline CDR1 is LGHDT and CDR2 YNNKEL (reference sequence). The germline V and J ends were trimmed by 7 bases and 3 bases, with 12 bases remaining between them. The CDR3 is 13 amino acids. CDR3 in amino acids: CASIRRPEETQYF. For the CDR3, the DNA is TGTGCCAGCATTCGACGGCCCGAAGAGACCCAGTACTTC.

J is TRBJ2-7 and V is TRBV6-5, with D perhaps TRBD1 (6 bases). V was clipped by 0 bases and J by 3 bases, with 12 bases between them. The CDR3 is made up of 15 amino acids. CDR1 MNHEY and CDR2 SVGAGI come from the germline V gene. The CDR3 loop is CASSYSDRTFYEQYF. The CDR3 coding sequence is TGTGCCAGCAGTTACTCGGACAGAACTTTCTACGAGCAGTACTTC.

The V call is TRBV9, the J call TRBJ2-1; D not resolved. Between the trimmed V and J ends, which lost 3 bases and 9 bases, there was a span of 13 bases. The CDR3 sequence is 13 residues long. Per germline, CDR1 SGDLS and CDR2 YYNGEE. The CDR3 here is CASSAALSGEQFF. CDR3 bases: TGTGCCAGCAGCGCGGCGTTATCTGGTGAGCAGTTCTTC.

The chain uses TRBV2 and TRBJ1-4, with 7 bases matching TRBD1. The CDR3 covers 16 residues. CDR1 is SNHLY, CDR2 FYNNEI, per germline. Losses at the gene ends were 6 bases for V and 7 bases for J; bases not matched to a gene: 14. In DNA, the CDR3 is TGTGCCAGCAGCCGCTCCCGACAGGGCGATTTTGAAAAACTGTTTTTT. As protein: CASSRSRQGDFEKLFF.

This rearrangement joins TRBV5-1 to TRBJ2-1; TRBD2 matches at 7 bases. Germline V lookup: CDR1 SGHRS, CDR2 YFSETQ. J lost 6 bases, V lost 3 bases, and 12 bases had no gene match. This CDR3 spans 16 amino acids. CDR3 sequence: CASSWGLAGDINEQFF. The CDR3, as DNA: TGCGCCAGCAGCTGGGGCCTTGCGGGAGACATCAATGAGCAGTTCTTC.

This clonotype was seen more than once but under ten times. V is TRBV20-1 and J is TRBJ1-4; D is possibly TRBD1 (6 bases). CDR3 length equals 17 residues. V lost 2 bases to trimming and J lost 4 bases, with 20 bases between them. Looked up from germline, CDR1 is DFQATT and CDR2 is SNEGSKA (reference sequence). CDR3 DNA: TGCAGTGCTAGATCAAGGGAGACAAGGGACATTAATGAAAAACTGTTTTTT. Its translation is CSARSRETRDINEKLFF.

The J gene is TRBJ2-1, the V gene TRBV3-1; TRBD2 matches 8 bases. Germline-derived CDR1 and CDR2 are LGHDT and YNNKEL (reference sequence). The CDR3 loop spans 15 amino acids. Germline trimming cut 8 bases from V and 0 bases from J; bases unmatched to any gene: 6. CDR3 region: CASCPLAVSYNEQFF. CDR3 nucleotides: TGTGCCAGCTGCCCACTAGCGGTCTCCTACAATGAGCAGTTCTTC.